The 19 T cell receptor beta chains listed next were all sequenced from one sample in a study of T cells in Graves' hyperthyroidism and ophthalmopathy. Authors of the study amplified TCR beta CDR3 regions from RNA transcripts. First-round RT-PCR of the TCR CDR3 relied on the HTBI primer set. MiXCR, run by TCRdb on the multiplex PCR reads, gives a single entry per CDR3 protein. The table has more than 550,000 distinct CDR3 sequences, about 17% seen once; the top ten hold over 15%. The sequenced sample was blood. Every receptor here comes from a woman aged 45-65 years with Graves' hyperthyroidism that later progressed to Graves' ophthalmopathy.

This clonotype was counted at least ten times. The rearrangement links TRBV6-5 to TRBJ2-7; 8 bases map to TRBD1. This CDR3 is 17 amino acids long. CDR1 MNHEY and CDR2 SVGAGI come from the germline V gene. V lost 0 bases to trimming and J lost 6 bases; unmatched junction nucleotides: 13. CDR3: CASSYSHRGNSGSEQYF. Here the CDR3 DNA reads TGTGCCAGCAGTTACTCGCACAGGGGGAATAGTGGTTCCGAGCAGTACTTC.

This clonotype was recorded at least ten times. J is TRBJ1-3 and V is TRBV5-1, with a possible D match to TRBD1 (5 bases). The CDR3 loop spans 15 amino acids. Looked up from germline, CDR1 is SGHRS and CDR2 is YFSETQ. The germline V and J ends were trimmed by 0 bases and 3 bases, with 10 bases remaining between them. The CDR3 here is CASSLEGTSGNTIYF. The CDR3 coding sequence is TGCGCCAGCAGCTTGGAAGGGACGAGTGGAAACACCATATATTTT.

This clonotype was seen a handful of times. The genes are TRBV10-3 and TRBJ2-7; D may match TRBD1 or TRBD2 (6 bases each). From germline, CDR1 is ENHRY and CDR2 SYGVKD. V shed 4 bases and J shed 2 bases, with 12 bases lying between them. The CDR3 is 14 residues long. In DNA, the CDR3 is TGTGCCATCAGTGGGGCAAGGGGGGCCTACGAGCAGTACTTC. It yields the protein CAISGARGAYEQYF.

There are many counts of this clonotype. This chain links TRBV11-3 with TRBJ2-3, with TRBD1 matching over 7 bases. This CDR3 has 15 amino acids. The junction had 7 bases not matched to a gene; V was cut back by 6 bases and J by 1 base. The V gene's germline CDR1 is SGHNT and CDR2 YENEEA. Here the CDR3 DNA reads TGTGCCAGCAGTCACGCCGGGACAGGCACAGATACGCAGTATTTT. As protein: CASSHAGTGTDTQYF.

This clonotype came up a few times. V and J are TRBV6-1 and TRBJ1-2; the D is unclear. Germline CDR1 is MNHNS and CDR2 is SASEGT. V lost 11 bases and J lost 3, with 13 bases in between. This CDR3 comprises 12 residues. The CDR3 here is CAVLDEYYGYTF. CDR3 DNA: TGTGCCGTGTTGGACGAATACTATGGCTACACCTTC.

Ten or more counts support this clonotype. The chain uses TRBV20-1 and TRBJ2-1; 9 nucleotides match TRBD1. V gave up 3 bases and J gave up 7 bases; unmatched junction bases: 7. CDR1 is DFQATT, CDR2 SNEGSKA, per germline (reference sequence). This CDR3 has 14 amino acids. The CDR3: CSARTHRGRNEQFF. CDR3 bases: TGCAGTGCTAGGACTCACAGGGGGCGGAATGAGCAGTTCTTC.

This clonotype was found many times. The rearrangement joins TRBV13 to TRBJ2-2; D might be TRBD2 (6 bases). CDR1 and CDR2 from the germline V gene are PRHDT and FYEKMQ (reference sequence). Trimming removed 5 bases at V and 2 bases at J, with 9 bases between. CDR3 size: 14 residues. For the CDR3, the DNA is TGTGCCAGCAGCACCGGACTAAACACCGGGGAGCTGTTTTTT. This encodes CASSTGLNTGELFF. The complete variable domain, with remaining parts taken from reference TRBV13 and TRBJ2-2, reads AAGVIQSPRHLIKEKRETATLKCYPIPRHDTVYWYQQGPGQDPQFLISFYEKMQSDKGSIPDRFSAQQFSDYHSELNMSSLELGDSALYFCASSTGLNTGELFFGEGSRLTVL.

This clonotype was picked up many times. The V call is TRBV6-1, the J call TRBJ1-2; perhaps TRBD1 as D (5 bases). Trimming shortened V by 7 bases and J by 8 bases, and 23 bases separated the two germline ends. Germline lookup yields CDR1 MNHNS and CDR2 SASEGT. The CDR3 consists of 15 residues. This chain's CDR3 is CASTKGTSFLGGYTF. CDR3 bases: TGTGCCAGCACCAAGGGGACGTCTTTTCTGGGGGGCTACACCTTC.

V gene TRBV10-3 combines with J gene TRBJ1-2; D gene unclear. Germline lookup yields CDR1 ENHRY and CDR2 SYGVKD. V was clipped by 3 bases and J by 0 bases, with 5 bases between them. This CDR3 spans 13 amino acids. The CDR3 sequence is CAISDSSNYGYTF. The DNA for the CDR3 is TGTGCCATCAGTGACAGTTCTAACTATGGCTACACCTTC.

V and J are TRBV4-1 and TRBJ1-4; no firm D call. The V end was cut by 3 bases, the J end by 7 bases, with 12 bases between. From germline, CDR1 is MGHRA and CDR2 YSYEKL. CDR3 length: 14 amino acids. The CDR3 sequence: CASSQLTWGEKLFF. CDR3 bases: TGCGCCAGCAGCCAGCTAACCTGGGGTGAAAAACTGTTTTTT.

CDR3 loop: CASSPGWAEETQYF. For the CDR3, the DNA is TGCGCCAGCAGCCCAGGGTGGGCGGAAGAGACCCAGTACTTC. V gene TRBV5-1 combines with J gene TRBJ2-5; tentative D call: TRBD1 (5 bases). The length of the CDR3 is 14 residues. CDR1 is SGHRS and CDR2 is YFSETQ in the germline V gene. The V gene lost 4 bases and the J gene lost 3 bases, with 13 bases spanning the gap.

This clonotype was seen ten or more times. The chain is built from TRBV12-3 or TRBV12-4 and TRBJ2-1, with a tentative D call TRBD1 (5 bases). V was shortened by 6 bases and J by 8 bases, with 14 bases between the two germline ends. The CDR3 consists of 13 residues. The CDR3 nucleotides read TGTGCCAGCAGCTTCAGGGCGGTCGATGAGCAGTTCTTC. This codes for CASSFRAVDEQFF.

The CDR3 DNA reads as TGTGCCAGCTCACAGAGACGGGACCCGGGCAGCAATCAGCCCCAGCATTTT. This translates into CASSQRRDPGSNQPQHF. The chain links TRBV18 to TRBJ1-5, with D possibly being TRBD1 (5 bases). The germline V gene has CDR1 KGHSH and CDR2 LQKENI. The CDR3 has 17 amino acids. The V end was cut by 4 bases, the J end by 1 base, with 17 bases between.

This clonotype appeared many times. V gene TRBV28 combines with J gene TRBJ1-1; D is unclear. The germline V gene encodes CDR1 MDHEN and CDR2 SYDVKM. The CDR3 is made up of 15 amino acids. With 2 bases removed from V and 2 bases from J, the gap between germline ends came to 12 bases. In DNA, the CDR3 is TGTGCCAGCAGTTTACCAGAACAGACCAACACTGAAGCTTTCTTT. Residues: CASSLPEQTNTEAFF.

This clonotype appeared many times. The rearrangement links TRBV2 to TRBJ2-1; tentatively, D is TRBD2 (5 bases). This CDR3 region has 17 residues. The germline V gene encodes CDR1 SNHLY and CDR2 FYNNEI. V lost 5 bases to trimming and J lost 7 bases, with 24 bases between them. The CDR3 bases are TGTGCCAGCAGTTCGACTACCGGGCTCCTCTTCGGGAATGAGCAGTTCTTC. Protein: CASSSTTGLLFGNEQFF.

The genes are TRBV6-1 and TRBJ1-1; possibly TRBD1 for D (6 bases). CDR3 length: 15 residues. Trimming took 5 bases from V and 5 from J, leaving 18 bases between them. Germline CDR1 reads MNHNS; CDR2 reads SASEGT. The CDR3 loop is CASSRATGEWTEAFF. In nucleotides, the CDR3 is TGTGCCAGCAGTCGGGCGACAGGAGAGTGGACTGAAGCTTTCTTT.

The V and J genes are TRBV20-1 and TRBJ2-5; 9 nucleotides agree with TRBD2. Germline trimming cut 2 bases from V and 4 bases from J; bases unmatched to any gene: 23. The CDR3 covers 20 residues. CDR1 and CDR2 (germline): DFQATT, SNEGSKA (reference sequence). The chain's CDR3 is CSARRPGFIAGAPDGETQYF. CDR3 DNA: TGCAGTGCTAGACGGCCGGGTTTCATAGCGGGGGCCCCTGATGGAGAGACCCAGTACTTC.

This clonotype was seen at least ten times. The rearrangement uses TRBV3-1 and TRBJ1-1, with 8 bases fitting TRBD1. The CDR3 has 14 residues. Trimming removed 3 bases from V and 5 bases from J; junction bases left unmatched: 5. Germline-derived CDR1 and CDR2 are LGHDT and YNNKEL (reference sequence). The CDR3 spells CASSHRTGRTEAFF. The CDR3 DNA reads TGTGCCAGCAGCCACAGGACAGGGAGAACTGAAGCTTTCTTT.

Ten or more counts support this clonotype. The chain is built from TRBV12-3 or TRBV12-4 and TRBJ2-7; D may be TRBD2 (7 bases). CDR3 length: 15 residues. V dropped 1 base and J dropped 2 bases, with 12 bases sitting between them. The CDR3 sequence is CASSLDRGAAYEQYF. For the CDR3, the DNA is TGTGCCAGCAGTTTAGATCGGGGGGCCGCCTACGAGCAGTACTTC.